The sequence of this TCR beta chain was determined in a study of blood T cell repertoires in COVID-19 (dated by TCRdb to between 2020 and 2021). Study-level background: Samples from collaborators originated in the United States, Italy and Spain and spanned both the acute and convalescent phases of COVID-19. The prospective study material was composed of cDNA or gDNA derived from T cells, B-cell-depleted T cells, or PBMCs. The dataset comprised deeply sampled blood TCRbeta repertoires from subjects exposed to, actively infected with, or recovered from COVID-19. The repertoires were released in a freely available public database intended as a resource for research on the immune response to SARS-CoV-2. The samples were drawn from the first 160 participants of the ongoing ImmuneRACE study and from under 1,500 subjects provided by 6 global collaborators. Nearly every sample came with metadata listing a de-identified subject ID, COVID-19 status, age in years and sex. Where available, HLA class I and class II types were taken from metadata supplied by the sample provider and were not determined by assay-based typing.

V loses 6 bases, J loses 8 bases, and the germline ends lie 11 bases apart. Based on the germline V gene, the CDR1 and CDR2 sequences are MNHEY and SVGAGI. The CDR3 runs 12 amino acids, cysteine and phenylalanine included. Of all the DNA, just the CDR3 is kept, 36 bases in frame from base 1. Findings and caveats that apply to the study as a whole: The amount of clinical and demographic metadata varied by source and participant and was provided uncurated.

Participants in the prospective study were aged roughly 18 to 95 years, lived in some 24 United States geographic areas, and enrolled through a virtual design. Cohort assignment in the prospective study relied on participant-reported clinical history from a screening survey and a study questionnaire. Recovered participants in ImmuneRACE Cohort 3 were defined by two consecutive negative NP/OP PCR tests, clearance by a healthcare professional, or resolution of symptoms. Mobile phlebotomists in the prospective study collected whole blood, serum and a nasopharyngeal or oropharyngeal swab from every participant. Participants in the prospective study had the option to provide additional blood draws and questionnaires over a roughly 2-month period. Blood samples from the prospective study were shipped frozen or at room temperature prior to DNA extraction. With respect to this clone: The antigen this receptor binds is unknown. No base qualities exist here, and no much larger clone lies one base off it.

TCRbeta CDR3 regions were amplified from genomic DNA by means of the immunoSEQ Assay, a bias-controlled multiplex PCR. Turning to the authors' computational methods: Within the assay, amplification of reference gene primers was used to estimate how many nucleated cells each sample contained. To quantify the absolute abundance of each unique TCRbeta CDR3 rearrangement, sequence reads were collapsed and filtered. For each sample, productive Simpson clonality was calculated as the square root of Simpson's diversity index over productive rearrangements. TCRdb obtained this table from immuneACCESS and retained in-frame rearrangements with V and J assigned. These tables miss some clones; where compared with another copy, unresolved V genes account for less than half of the shortfall, and the remainder is unexplained. V and J calls and clone size are as listed in that table; D and trimming were resolved from the DNA. The sample table lists a few hundred thousand clones, about 87% of them with a count of one. Of the sample, less than 3% is held by the ten largest clones.

The TCR sequence derives from a woman in her forties or fifties who had recovered from COVID-19. Rearrangement joined TRBV6-5 to TRBJ2-1, and the D gene may be TRBD1, 5 bases matching. The sample was PBMCs or T cells enriched from blood (not recorded which). CDR3 reads: CASSNQGDEQFF. The DNA sequence is as follows: TGTGCCAGCAGCAATCAGGGCGATGAGCAGTTCTTC.